The 9 T cell receptor beta chains given below trace back to one sample, sequenced in a study of blood T cell repertoires in COVID-19. Sequenced by immunoSEQ multiplex PCR; TCRdb stores in-frame clones only, minus some. The table lists roughly 200,000 clones, 87% of them singletons. The sequencing sample was made of peripheral blood. These receptors came from a man between 60 and 70 years old who had recovered from COVID-19.

The CDR3 is CASSLGGQVTGYEQYF. The CDR3, as DNA: TGTGCCAGCAGCTTAGGGGGACAGGTTACGGGTTACGAGCAGTACTTC. The chain has TRBV7-2 and TRBJ2-7, with TRBD1 matching over 8 bases. Trimming cost V 1 base and J 4 bases; bases outside gene matches: 9. Germline CDR1 and CDR2: SGHTA and FQGNSA. CDR3 length equals 16 residues.

The chain recombines TRBV18 with TRBJ1-3, with D tentatively TRBD1 (6 bases). The CDR3 is 16 residues long. Germline values: CDR1 KGHSH, CDR2 LQKENI. V was cut by 3 bases and J by 5 bases, with 17 bases left in between. The CDR3 nucleotides are TGTGCCAGCTCACCGCAAAGGACAGTCAATAGAAACACCATATATTTT. Its translation: CASSPQRTVNRNTIYF.

This clone occurred a few times. The chain carries TRBV7-9 and TRBJ1-1; perhaps TRBD1 as D (5 bases). With 4 bases removed from V and 3 bases from J, the gap between germline ends came to 18 bases. This CDR3 spans 16 amino acids. CDR1 SEHNR and CDR2 FQNEAQ come from the germline V gene (reference sequence). The CDR3 region has the DNA TGTGCCAGCAGCTCCAGGGCGGGGCGGGGAGACACTGAAGCTTTCTTT. This translates into CASSSRAGRGDTEAFF.

The chain has TRBV7-2 and TRBJ2-7; 7 bases line up with TRBD1. CDR1 and CDR2 from the germline V gene are SGHTA and FQGNSA. The CDR3 spans 15 residues. J lost 1 base, V lost 7 bases, and 10 bases had no gene match. The CDR3 coding sequence is TGTGCCAGCATCCCAGGGGGACGGTCATCCTACGAGCAGTACTTC. Translating gives CASIPGGRSSYEQYF. Supplemented by reference TRBV7-2 and TRBJ2-7, the full variable domain reads GAGVSQSPSNKVTEKGKDVELRCDPISGHTALYWYRQSLGQGLEFLIYFQGNSAPDKSGLPSDRFSAERTGGSVSTLTIQRTQQEDSAVYLCASIPGGRSSYEQYFGPGTRLTVT.

J is TRBJ2-7 and V is TRBV6-5; 9 bases line up with TRBD1. There are 15 residues in the CDR3. V lost 4 bases, J lost 7 bases, and 11 bases stayed unmatched. Germline values: CDR1 MNHEY, CDR2 SVGAGI. The CDR3 sequence: CASSSPGTGKSEQYF. CDR3 nucleotides: TGTGCCAGCAGTTCTCCTGGGACAGGGAAAAGTGAGCAGTACTTC.

The chain couples TRBV6-5 to TRBJ2-7, with 9 bases that match TRBD1. V trimming: 0 bases; J trimming: 3 bases; junction bases outside the gene matches: 0. Germline values: CDR1 MNHEY, CDR2 SVGAGI. CDR3 length equals 14 residues. The chain's CDR3 is CASSYSGQGYEQYF. The CDR3 nucleotides read TGTGCCAGCAGTTACTCGGGACAGGGCTACGAGCAGTACTTC.

The V call is TRBV5-1, the J call TRBJ1-1; TRBD1 might be the D (6 bases). The ends were cut back, 1 base at V and 9 bases at J, with 19 bases in the middle. CDR3 length equals 15 residues. CDR1 SGHRS and CDR2 YFSETQ come from the germline V gene. The CDR3 DNA sequence: TGCGCCAGCAGCTTGTCCCCAGGGGAGCCTGATAAAGCTTTCTTT. Translating it yields CASSLSPGEPDKAFF.

In this sample, this clone turned up once. The V call is TRBV28, the J call TRBJ2-6; the D gene is possibly TRBD2 (6 bases). The CDR3 length is 18 residues. Germline CDR1 is MDHEN and CDR2 is SYDVKM. V was clipped by 3 bases and J by 0 bases, with 15 bases between them. CDR3 in amino acids: CASSFPRGSTSGANVLTF. The CDR3 DNA reads as TGTGCCAGCAGTTTTCCGCGGGGCAGCACCTCTGGGGCCAACGTCCTGACTTTC.

The rearrangement links TRBV6-5 to TRBJ1-5, with D perhaps matching TRBD1 (6 bases). V was cut by 6 bases and J by 4 bases, with 13 bases left in between. The V gene's germline CDR1 is MNHEY and CDR2 SVGAGI. CDR3 size: 14 residues. The CDR3: CASSPQGVNQPQHF. The CDR3 DNA sequence: TGTGCCAGCAGCCCACAGGGCGTTAATCAGCCCCAGCATTTT.